These 8 T cell receptor beta chains share one sample of origin, sequenced in a study of beta chain features in type 1 diabetes. Whole-study results and caveats: Shorter TCRB CDR3s, moderately but significantly so, were found in Type 1 diabetes patients in all four CD4+ subsets.

All of the isolated RNA was reverse transcribed, so expressed TCRB transcripts were sequenced. TCRdb keeps only in-frame clones here, not all; method: immunoSEQ multiplex PCR. The data show about 15,000 clones, with roughly 63% seen just once and about 0.57% held by the top ten. Antigens for these TCRs are unknown. What was sequenced was stem cell memory CD4+ T cells from blood. These receptor sequences come from a woman younger than 30 with type 1 diabetes.

V is TRBV6-6 and J is TRBJ2-7, with 8 nucleotides matching TRBD1. The germline V gene has CDR1 MNHNY and CDR2 SVGAGI (reference sequence). V trimming: 4 bases; J trimming: 6 bases; junction bases outside the gene matches: 8. The CDR3 runs 14 residues. The CDR3 DNA follows: TGTGCCAGCAGTTCCCCGGGACAGGTGGCCGAGCAGTACTTC. Translating it yields CASSSPGQVAEQYF.

The rearrangement uses TRBV10-3 and TRBJ2-6; 9 nucleotides line up with TRBD1. V gave up 4 bases and J gave up 4 bases; unmatched junction bases: 17. Germline V gives CDR1 ENHRY, CDR2 SYGVKD. This CDR3 contains 20 residues. DNA for the CDR3: TGTGCCATCAGTGGGGTCGACCGGGACAGGGCTTCATCGGGGGCCAACGTCCTGACTTTC. Translation: CAISGVDRDRASSGANVLTF.

This chain uses TRBV2 with TRBJ1-1; TRBD1 aligns across 11 bases. Germline trimming cut 9 bases from V and 3 bases from J; bases unmatched to any gene: 6. Germline V lookup: CDR1 SNHLY, CDR2 FYNNEI. CDR3 length: 14 residues. CDR3 amino acids: CASPDRGQDTEAFF. The DNA for the CDR3 is TGTGCCAGTCCGGACAGGGGGCAGGACACTGAAGCTTTCTTT.

J is TRBJ2-5 and V is TRBV25-1; possibly TRBD1 for D (6 bases). V lost 1 base and J lost 1, with 10 bases in between. The germline V gene has CDR1 MGHDK and CDR2 SYGVNS. This CDR3 is 15 amino acids long. The CDR3, as DNA: TGTGCCAGCAGTGAATTCGGACAGACCCAAGAGACCCAGTACTTC. Amino acids: CASSEFGQTQETQYF. Filled out from reference TRBV25-1 and TRBJ2-5, the complete variable domain reads EADIYQTPRYLVIGTGKKITLECSQTMGHDKMYWYQQDPGMELHLIHYSYGVNSTEKGDLSSESTVSRIRTEHFPLTLESARPSHTSQYLCASSEFGQTQETQYFGPGTRLLVL.

The rearrangement uses TRBV25-1 and TRBJ2-2; possibly TRBD1 for D (5 bases). Trimming cost V 1 base and J 4 bases, with 13 bases left between them. CDR1 is MGHDK, CDR2 SYGVNS, per germline. This CDR3 comprises 16 residues. The CDR3 here is CASSEFQGSSTGELFF. CDR3 in DNA: TGTGCCAGCAGTGAATTTCAGGGATCTAGCACCGGGGAGCTGTTTTTT.

CDR3 in amino acids: CSAWGQGARGQETQYF. CDR3 bases: TGCAGCGCTTGGGGACAGGGGGCTAGGGGGCAAGAGACCCAGTACTTC. V is TRBV29-1 and J is TRBJ2-5, with 12 bases identical to TRBD1. Germline V gene sequence: CDR1 SQVTM, CDR2 ANQGSEA. The J segment lost 2 bases and the V segment lost 7 bases, leaving 11 bases of the junction unmatched. This CDR3 is built from 16 residues.

The chain links TRBV13 to TRBJ2-4; 14 nucleotides match TRBD2. Trimming took 8 bases from V and 7 from J; bases not matched to a gene: 4. The CDR3 is made up of 14 amino acids. Germline CDR1 is PRHDT and CDR2 is FYEKMQ (reference sequence). CDR3 loop: CASQGTSGSNIQYF. The CDR3 DNA follows: TGTGCCAGCCAGGGGACTAGCGGGAGTAACATTCAGTACTTC.

This chain joins TRBV6-1 and TRBJ1-2; 8 bases fit TRBD1. V trimming: 4 bases; J trimming: 5 bases; junction bases outside the gene matches: 12. Germline V gene data show CDR1 as MNHNS and CDR2 as SASEGT. This CDR3 is 16 amino acids long. The CDR3 loop is CASSAVRRDRWYGYTF. The CDR3 bases are TGTGCCAGCAGTGCGGTACGGAGGGACAGGTGGTATGGCTACACCTTC.